Following are 30 T cell receptor beta chains from one sample sequenced in a study of T cell repertoires in cytomegalovirus infection. TCRdb re-derived calls from the reads in MiXCR, one entry per CDR3 protein. Counted here are about 300,000 distinct CDR3 sequences, around 25% occurring once; the ten biggest clones make up 14%. The material sequenced was PBMCs. The receptors derive from a human donor in good health (CMV status not recorded). Some clones in this sample may be carry-over from other donors' samples.

This rearrangement joins TRBV29-1 to TRBJ1-4; D is unclear. The V end was cut by 7 bases, the J end by 7 bases, with 13 bases between. This CDR3 has 12 amino acids. CDR1 SQVTM and CDR2 ANQGSEA come from the germline V gene. The CDR3 here is CSAEAGGEKLFF. DNA of the CDR3: TGCAGCGCAGAAGCAGGAGGTGAAAAACTGTTTTTT.

This clonotype was counted only a few times. The chain carries TRBV29-1 and TRBJ2-4, with 9 nucleotides matching TRBD1. This CDR3 is built from 12 residues. J was trimmed by 8 bases and V by 8 bases; bases with no gene match: 7. CDR1 and CDR2 from the germline V gene are SQVTM and ANQGSEA. The CDR3 region has the DNA TGCAGCACGCGGACAGGGGTGGACATTCAGTACTTC. Its protein product is CSTRTGVDIQYF. The complete variable domain, with remaining parts taken from reference TRBV29-1 and TRBJ2-4, reads SAVISQKPSRDICQRGTSLTIQCQVDSQVTMMFWYRQQPGQSLTLIATANQGSEATYESGFVIDKFPISRPNLTFSTLTVSNMSPEDSSIYLCSTRTGVDIQYFGAGTRLSVL.

J is TRBJ2-6 and V is TRBV5-1; TRBD1 is a possible D gene (6 bases). Germline V gene lookup returns CDR1 SGHRS and CDR2 YFSETQ. CDR3 length: 16 residues. V gave up 1 base and J gave up 2 bases, with 10 bases separating them. CDR3 sequence (DNA): TGCGCCAGCAGCTTGCCAGGGGTGGCTGGGGCCAACGTCCTGACTTTC. This translates into CASSLPGVAGANVLTF.

V gene TRBV13 combines with J gene TRBJ2-1; 8 bases are shared with TRBD1. The ends lost 6 bases at V and 0 bases at J; junction bases unmatched: 10. The germline CDR1 and CDR2 sequences are PRHDT and FYEKMQ (reference sequence). The CDR3 has 17 residues. CDR3 region: CASSYRTGHFSYNEQFF. The DNA for the CDR3 is TGTGCCAGCAGTTATCGGACAGGGCATTTCTCCTACAATGAGCAGTTCTTC.

The chain has TRBV5-4 and TRBJ1-2, with 7 bases aligning to TRBD1. The CDR3 has 15 amino acids. V shed 1 base, J shed 5 bases, and the junction held 8 bases outside the gene matches. Germline V gene data show CDR1 as SGHNT and CDR2 as YYREEE (reference sequence). CDR3 nucleotides: TGTGCCAGCAGCTTGAAACAGGGGCAACGATATGGCTACACCTTC. This codes for CASSLKQGQRYGYTF.

This clonotype has more than one count but fewer than ten. V is TRBV20-1 and J is TRBJ2-7, with TRBD1 matching over 10 bases. Germline CDR1 is DFQATT and CDR2 is SNEGSKA (reference sequence). V lost 8 bases and J lost 5; bases outside the gene matches: 3. The CDR3 loop spans 11 amino acids. CDR3 loop: CSPGQGDEQYF. The CDR3 DNA reads as TGCAGTCCCGGACAGGGGGACGAGCAGTACTTC.

This clonotype was counted between two and nine times. The rearrangement uses TRBV2 and TRBJ1-1; D is undetermined. Germline V CDR1 and CDR2: SNHLY, FYNNEI. Trimming shortened V by 7 bases and J by 1 base, and 4 bases separated the two germline ends. CDR3 length equals 11 residues. The CDR3 sequence: CASNKNTEAFF. The CDR3 region has the DNA TGTGCCAGCAATAAGAACACTGAAGCTTTCTTT.

The CDR3 is CASSRTVITTEAFF. CDR3 DNA sequence: TGTGCCAGCAGTCGGACAGTAATCACCACTGAAGCTTTCTTT. V gene TRBV6-1 combines with J gene TRBJ1-1; maybe TRBD1 (6 bases). This CDR3 has 14 residues. Trimming removed 5 bases from V and 4 bases from J, with 14 bases in between. Germline CDR1 is MNHNS and CDR2 is SASEGT.

The CDR3 coding sequence is TGTGCCAGCAGCTCTTCTAGCGGGAGCTCCTACAATGAGCAGTTCTTC. The encoded protein is CASSSSSGSSYNEQFF. The chain employs TRBV7-2 and TRBJ2-1, with TRBD2 matching 10 bases. The CDR3 consists of 16 residues. The germline gives CDR1 SGHTA, CDR2 FQGNSA. The junction had 3 bases not matched to a gene; V was cut back by 4 bases and J by 0 bases. The full variable domain, its missing parts supplied by reference TRBV7-2 and TRBJ2-1, is GAGVSQSPSNKVTEKGKDVELRCDPISGHTALYWYRQSLGQGLEFLIYFQGNSAPDKSGLPSDRFSAERTGGSVSTLTIQRTQQEDSAVYLCASSSSSGSSYNEQFFGPGTRLTVL.

V usage is TRBV29-1 and J usage is TRBJ2-3, with D perhaps TRBD2 (6 bases). Trimming took 1 base from V and 7 from J, leaving 21 bases between them. The CDR3 loop spans 16 amino acids. CDR1 and CDR2 (germline): SQVTM, ANQGSEA. The CDR3 DNA is TGCAGCGTTGAAGGGGGCATGTTAGCGGCCTCCCATACGCAGTATTTT. It encodes CSVEGGMLAASHTQYF.

This clonotype was observed a few times. The chain recombines TRBV5-4 with TRBJ1-2, with D tentatively TRBD1 (6 bases). This CDR3 has 15 amino acids. The V gene's germline CDR1 is SGHNT and CDR2 YYREEE (reference sequence). V was clipped by 4 bases and J by 2 bases, with 15 bases between them. Here the CDR3 DNA reads TGTGCCAGCAGCCTCCCCCAGGGGTTAAACTATGGCTACACCTTC. The encoded protein is CASSLPQGLNYGYTF. The full variable domain, completed using reference TRBV5-4 and TRBJ1-2, is ETGVTQSPTHLIKTRGQQVTLRCSSQSGHNTVSWYQQALGQGPQFIFQYYREEENGRGNFPPRFSGLQFPNYSSELNVNALELDDSALYLCASSLPQGLNYGYTFGSGTRLTVV.

Many counts were recorded for this clonotype. This chain links TRBV15 with TRBJ2-7; 9 positions match TRBD2. The V segment lost 5 bases and the J segment 0 bases; nucleotides outside the gene matches: 5. The CDR3 totals 15 residues. The germline V gene encodes CDR1 LNHNV and CDR2 YYDKDF (reference sequence). The CDR3 sequence: CATSGMTSGSYEQYF. The CDR3 DNA reads as TGTGCCACCAGCGGGATGACTAGCGGCTCCTACGAGCAGTACTTC. Supplemented by reference TRBV15 and TRBJ2-7, the full variable domain reads DAMVIQNPRYQVTQFGKPVTLSCSQTLNHNVMYWYQQKSSQAPKLLFHYYDKDFNNEADTPDNFQSRRPNTSFCFLDIRSPGLGDTAMYLCATSGMTSGSYEQYFGPGTRLTVT.

The V gene is TRBV25-1, the J gene TRBJ2-2; D is perhaps TRBD2 (5 bases). Germline CDR1 and CDR2: MGHDK and SYGVNS. Trimming left V 5 bases short and J 2 bases short, with 9 bases between. The CDR3 has 14 residues. The CDR3 protein is CASSRTANTGELFF. The CDR3 region has the DNA TGTGCCAGCAGTAGGACTGCAAACACCGGGGAGCTGTTTTTT.

J is TRBJ2-3 and V is TRBV7-2, with 8 bases lining up with TRBD1. The length of the CDR3 is 14 residues. With V trimmed by 6 bases and J by 6 bases, 8 bases remained unmatched. Germline V gives CDR1 SGHTA, CDR2 FQGNSA. CDR3 sequence: CASSNQGAEDTQYF. The CDR3 DNA reads TGTGCCAGCAGTAATCAGGGGGCAGAGGATACGCAGTATTTT.

The sample holds a few counts of this clonotype. The chain carries TRBV7-9 and TRBJ1-1; a possible D gene is TRBD1 (6 bases). The V and J ends lost 4 bases and 3 bases respectively, with 15 bases between them. CDR3 length: 15 amino acids. Germline-derived CDR1 and CDR2 are SEHNR and FQNEAQ (reference sequence). The CDR3: CASSSLGGRDTEAFF. In nucleotides, the CDR3 is TGTGCCAGCAGCTCCCTCGGGGGGCGCGACACTGAAGCTTTCTTT.

The chain couples TRBV19 to TRBJ1-2; D is ambiguous. Deletions cut 7 bases from V and 4 bases from J, with 16 bases between. CDR1 is LNHDA and CDR2 is SQIVND in the germline V gene (reference sequence). This CDR3 comprises 14 residues. CDR3 sequence (DNA): TGTGCCAGTACAACACAACCGGGTTTCTATGGCTACACCTTC. Translation: CASTTQPGFYGYTF.

In this sample, this clonotype turned up a few times. V gene TRBV19 combines with J gene TRBJ2-2; D is uncertain. CDR3 size: 14 residues. Germline loops: CDR1 LNHDA, CDR2 SQIVND (reference sequence). V was trimmed by 4 bases and J by 3 bases, leaving 9 bases between them. CDR3 residues: CASSTLKDTGELFF. In DNA form, the CDR3 reads TGTGCCAGTAGTACGCTCAAGGACACCGGGGAGCTGTTTTTT.

This clonotype was detected ten times or more. The chain employs TRBV7-2 and TRBJ2-7, with 11 bases aligning to TRBD1. The V and J ends lost 4 bases and 4 bases, in that order; junction bases with no gene match: 6. Germline V gives CDR1 SGHTA, CDR2 FQGNSA. This CDR3 has 15 amino acids. The CDR3 DNA is TGTGCCAGCAGCTGGCTGGGACAGGGGGAGTACGAGCAGTACTTC. Translation gives CASSWLGQGEYEQYF.

The gene calls are TRBV7-6 and TRBJ2-5; 10 positions match TRBD1. J lost 5 bases, V lost 5 bases, and 2 bases had no gene match. This CDR3 has 13 amino acids. Germline V lookup: CDR1 SGHVS, CDR2 FNYEAQ. In DNA form, the CDR3 reads TGTGCCAGCAGCACGGACAGGGGGGAGACCCAGTACTTC. Translation gives CASSTDRGETQYF.

The sample holds many counts of this clonotype. This chain connects TRBV7-2 to TRBJ1-2; D is unresolved. Germline CDR1 and CDR2: SGHTA and FQGNSA. V gave up 1 base and J gave up 8 bases, with 11 bases separating them. The CDR3 runs 13 residues. Here the CDR3 reads CASSLDFSGGYTF. CDR3 DNA sequence: TGTGCCAGCAGCTTAGATTTTAGCGGGGGCTACACCTTC.

This sequence joins TRBV30 and TRBJ2-3, with 8 bases matching TRBD2. Germline trimming cut 2 bases from V and 2 bases from J; bases unmatched to any gene: 9. Germline CDR1 and CDR2: GTSNPN and SVGIG (reference sequence). The CDR3 is made up of 16 amino acids. CDR3 loop: CAWSPPWREVTDTQYF. The CDR3 DNA sequence: TGTGCCTGGAGTCCACCGTGGCGGGAGGTCACAGATACGCAGTATTTT.

J is TRBJ2-3 and V is TRBV7-2; tentatively, D is TRBD2 (6 bases). The CDR3 covers 15 residues. V lost 1 base and J 5 bases, leaving 13 bases between the germline ends. The germline V gene has CDR1 SGHTA and CDR2 FQGNSA. The CDR3 nucleotides are TGTGCCAGCAGCTTAGGCTCGGGAGTGGTAGATACGCAGTATTTT. This gives the protein CASSLGSGVVDTQYF.

V gene TRBV7-9 combines with J gene TRBJ2-3, with a possible D match to TRBD2 (5 bases). V shed 5 bases and J shed 0 bases, with 9 bases lying between them. The CDR3 totals 14 residues. Germline loops: CDR1 SEHNR, CDR2 FQNEAQ (reference sequence). The CDR3 sequence: CASSLWTSTDTQYF. The CDR3 DNA follows: TGTGCCAGCAGCCTCTGGACTAGCACAGATACGCAGTATTTT.

This clonotype was counted a few times. The chain has TRBV28 and TRBJ2-3, with 7 nucleotides matching TRBD2. Germline V gene data show CDR1 as MDHEN and CDR2 as SYDVKM. This CDR3 contains 15 residues. After removal of 5 bases from V and 7 bases from J, the junction contained 12 bases not matched to a gene. In nucleotides, the CDR3 is TGTGCCAGCAGTACCCCCGGGGGGAGGATTTATACGCAGTATTTT. It specifies CASSTPGGRIYTQYF.

This clonotype was observed a handful of times. The CDR3 DNA reads TGTGCCAGCAGCTCAGGGGGGGAGAGGAACACTGAAGCTTTCTTT. Translation: CASSSGGERNTEAFF. The V and J genes are TRBV7-6 and TRBJ1-1, with 7 bases fitting TRBD1. Germline CDR1 and CDR2: SGHVS and FNYEAQ. The CDR3 covers 15 residues. The V gene end was trimmed by 4 bases and the J gene end by 1 base; junction bases not matched to a gene: 6. Combining the CDR3 with reference TRBV7-6 and TRBJ1-1 gives the whole variable domain GAGVSQSPRYKVTKRGQDVALRCDPISGHVSLYWYRQALGQGPEFLTYFNYEAQQDKSGLPNDRFSAERPEGSISTLTIQRTEQRDSAMYRCASSSGGERNTEAFFGQGTRLTVV.

This clonotype was picked up many times. The chain joins TRBV24-1 to TRBJ1-5; 10 bases map to TRBD1. CDR3 length equals 17 residues. With 4 bases clipped from V and 5 bases from J, the junction kept 10 bases outside the gene matches. Germline CDR1 reads KGHDR; CDR2 reads SFDVKD. The CDR3 here is CATSDPDRGRRYQPQHF. DNA of the CDR3: TGTGCCACCAGTGACCCAGACAGGGGGCGCCGGTATCAGCCCCAGCATTTT.

This clonotype occurred many times. V gene TRBV7-2 combines with J gene TRBJ2-5; D unresolved. The germline V and J ends were trimmed by 8 bases and 4 bases, with 11 bases remaining between them. CDR1 is SGHTA, CDR2 FQGNSA, per germline. This CDR3 contains 12 residues. The CDR3 is CASSLGRETQYF. The CDR3 coding sequence is TGTGCCAGCTCCTTAGGACGAGAGACCCAGTACTTC.

The V gene is TRBV5-1, the J gene TRBJ2-1; 7 bases are a match to TRBD1. The CDR3 contains 15 residues. V trimming: 4 bases; J trimming: 8 bases; junction bases outside the gene matches: 12. The germline CDR1 and CDR2 sequences are SGHRS and YFSETQ. The CDR3 sequence: CASSIRQGSRYEQFF. The CDR3 DNA is TGCGCCAGCAGCATAAGACAGGGCAGCAGGTATGAGCAGTTCTTC.

The chain recombines TRBV28 with TRBJ1-5; maybe TRBD1 (5 bases). The germline V and J ends were trimmed by 6 bases and 0 bases, with 21 bases remaining between them. CDR3 length equals 18 residues. Per the germline V gene, CDR1 is MDHEN and CDR2 is SYDVKM. CDR3 region: CASSLNRGGGTSNQPQHF. CDR3 coding DNA: TGTGCCAGCAGCCTAAACCGGGGTGGGGGGACTAGCAATCAGCCCCAGCATTTT.

On this clonotype: The junction does not match germline at one end; this may be a read error. The rearrangement uses TRBV4-1 and TRBJ2-3; no clear D. The germline V gene has CDR1 MGHRA and CDR2 YSYEKL. CDR3 length: 18 amino acids. CDR3 amino acids: CASSQMTDSYTGTDTQYF. In nucleotides, the CDR3 is TGTGCCAGCAGCCAGATGACTGATAGCTATACAGGCACAGATACGCAGTATTTT.